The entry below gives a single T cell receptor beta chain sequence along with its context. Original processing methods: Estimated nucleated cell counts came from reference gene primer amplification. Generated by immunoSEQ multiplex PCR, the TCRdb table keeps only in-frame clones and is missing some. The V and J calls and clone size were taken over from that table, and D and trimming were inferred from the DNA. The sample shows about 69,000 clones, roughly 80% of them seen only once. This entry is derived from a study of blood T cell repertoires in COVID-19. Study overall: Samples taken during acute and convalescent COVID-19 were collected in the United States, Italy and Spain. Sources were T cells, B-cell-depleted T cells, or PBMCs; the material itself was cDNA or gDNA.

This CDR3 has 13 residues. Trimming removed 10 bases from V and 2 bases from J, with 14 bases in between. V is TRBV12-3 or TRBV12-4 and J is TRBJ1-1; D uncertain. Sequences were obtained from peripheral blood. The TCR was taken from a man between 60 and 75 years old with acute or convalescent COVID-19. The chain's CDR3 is CATALGVNTEAFF. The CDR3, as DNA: TGTGCCACCGCTCTTGGAGTTAACACTGAAGCTTTCTTT.